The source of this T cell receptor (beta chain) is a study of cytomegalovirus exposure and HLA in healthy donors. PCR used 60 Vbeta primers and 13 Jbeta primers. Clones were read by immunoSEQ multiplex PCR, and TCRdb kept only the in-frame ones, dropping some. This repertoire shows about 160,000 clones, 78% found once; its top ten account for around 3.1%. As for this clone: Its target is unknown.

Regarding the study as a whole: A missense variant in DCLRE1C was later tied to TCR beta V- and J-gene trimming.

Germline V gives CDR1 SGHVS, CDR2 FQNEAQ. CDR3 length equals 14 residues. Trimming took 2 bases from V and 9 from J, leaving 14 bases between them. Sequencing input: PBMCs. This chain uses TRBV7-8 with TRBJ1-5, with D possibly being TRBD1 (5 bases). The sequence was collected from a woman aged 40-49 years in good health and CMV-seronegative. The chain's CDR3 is CASSLSGGIGPQHF. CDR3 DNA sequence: TGTGCCAGCAGCTTATCCGGGGGGATTGGGCCCCAGCATTTT.